This passage covers 20 T cell receptor beta chains from one sample sequenced in a study of T cell repertoires in cytomegalovirus infection. TCRdb itself ran the reads through MiXCR, one entry per CDR3 protein. The sample shows hundreds of thousands of distinct CDR3 sequences, under 55% of them seen only once. For these receptors, no antigen is known. This material consisted of cultured PBMCs, taken from culture after CMV antigen stimulation. The receptors shown here come from a human donor in good health (CMV status not recorded). Some clones in this sample may be carry-over from other donors' samples.

This clonotype turned up a few times. V is TRBV7-2 and J is TRBJ1-2; tentative D call: TRBD1 (6 bases). From germline, CDR1 is SGHTA and CDR2 FQGNSA. V lost 5 bases, J lost 8 bases, and 15 bases lay in between. CDR3 size: 13 residues. The CDR3, as DNA: TGTGCCAGCAGCCGTCGAGGGGGAAGGGGCTACACCTTC. Protein product: CASSRRGGRGYTF.

The DNA of the CDR3 is TGTGCCAGCAGTTTATGGGCAGGGGGCGCGGATACGCAGTATTTT. Translation gives CASSLWAGGADTQYF. The V gene is TRBV28, the J gene TRBJ2-3, with 8 bases aligning to TRBD1. With 0 bases clipped from V and 6 bases from J, the junction kept 5 bases outside the gene matches. The length of the CDR3 is 15 residues. In germline, CDR1 is MDHEN, CDR2 SYDVKM.

The gene calls are TRBV10-3 and TRBJ2-1, with 7 bases fitting TRBD2. This CDR3 contains 19 residues. Trimming removed 3 bases from V and 0 bases from J; junction bases left unmatched: 14. Germline V gene lookup returns CDR1 ENHRY and CDR2 SYGVKD. In DNA form, the CDR3 reads TGTGCCATCAGTGAAGTGGGACTAAACCATTCGGGCTCCTACAATGAGCAGTTCTTC. It is translated as CAISEVGLNHSGSYNEQFF.

With respect to this clonotype: A much more abundant neighbour one base away suggests this may be a read error. The chain carries TRBV7-2 and TRBJ2-3, with 14 bases matching TRBD2. V lost 3 bases to trimming and J lost 5 bases; unmatched junction nucleotides: 13. CDR1 and CDR2 (germline): SGHTA, FQGNSA. CDR3 length equals 19 residues. The CDR3 DNA reads TGTGCCAGCAGCTTTCAGGGAGTAATGACTAGCGGGGGGGTAGATACGCAGTATTTT. This codes for CASSFQGVMTSGGVDTQYF.

The CDR3 DNA sequence: TGTGCCAGCAGCTTACGGGCCGGGGGTCGCAATTCACCCCTCCACTTT. Translated: CASSLRAGGRNSPLHF. The V gene is TRBV7-2, the J gene TRBJ1-6; a possible D gene is TRBD1 (5 bases). CDR1 and CDR2 (germline): SGHTA, FQGNSA. Trimming stripped 2 bases from V and 7 bases from J, with 15 bases between. The CDR3 runs 16 residues. Drawing the rest from reference TRBV7-2 and TRBJ1-6, the complete variable domain is GAGVSQSPSNKVTEKGKDVELRCDPISGHTALYWYRQSLGQGLEFLIYFQGNSAPDKSGLPSDRFSAERTGGSVSTLTIQRTQQEDSAVYLCASSLRAGGRNSPLHFGNGTRLTVT.

This chain uses TRBV2 with TRBJ2-3; tentative D call: TRBD2 (7 bases). Germline V gives CDR1 SNHLY, CDR2 FYNNEI. Between the trimmed V and J ends, which lost 4 bases and 6 bases, there was a span of 20 bases. This CDR3 comprises 16 residues. The CDR3 nucleotides read TGTGCCAGCAGTGCCCTCCGGGGGGCAGGGGACGATACGCAGTATTTT. Residues: CASSALRGAGDDTQYF.

This clonotype showed up just a few times. The chain combines TRBV4-1 with TRBJ2-1; perhaps TRBD2 as D (6 bases). This CDR3 has 15 residues. Trimming removed 3 bases at V and 3 bases at J, with 12 bases between. The V gene's germline CDR1 is MGHRA and CDR2 YSYEKL. Here the CDR3 reads CASSQGLALYNEQFF. Written as DNA, the CDR3 is TGCGCCAGCAGCCAGGGGCTAGCGCTCTACAATGAGCAGTTCTTC.

The chain couples TRBV2 to TRBJ2-3, with 7 positions matching TRBD1. With V trimmed by 8 bases and J by 0 bases, 5 bases remained unmatched. The CDR3 sequence is 14 residues long. Germline CDR1 and CDR2: SNHLY and FYNNEI. The CDR3 DNA reads as TGTGCCAGCGCAAGGGGGCGAAGCACAGATACGCAGTATTTT. Protein: CASARGRSTDTQYF.

The CDR3 loop reads CATRRSNSPLHF. The CDR3 coding sequence is TGTGCCACCCGACGGAGTAATTCACCCCTCCACTTT. This chain uses TRBV7-2 with TRBJ1-6; D gene uncertain. CDR3 size: 12 residues. The V end lost 10 bases, the J end lost 6 bases, and 10 bases lay between the germline ends. Germline values: CDR1 SGHTA, CDR2 FQGNSA. The full variable domain, in which reference TRBV7-2 and TRBJ1-6 provide the parts outside the CDR3, is GAGVSQSPSNKVTEKGKDVELRCDPISGHTALYWYRQSLGQGLEFLIYFQGNSAPDKSGLPSDRFSAERTGGSVSTLTIQRTQQEDSAVYLCATRRSNSPLHFGNGTRLTVT.

In its sample, this clonotype was seen a few times. This sequence joins TRBV6-1 and TRBJ1-5, with TRBD1 matching over 10 bases. With 5 bases clipped from V and 6 bases from J, the junction kept 7 bases outside the gene matches. Per germline, CDR1 MNHNS and CDR2 SASEGT. The CDR3 totals 15 residues. CDR3 in amino acids: CASSPGTGDGQPQHF. The CDR3 DNA follows: TGTGCCAGCAGTCCCGGGACAGGGGATGGTCAGCCCCAGCATTTT.

The sample holds a few counts of this clonotype. The chain combines TRBV7-8 with TRBJ2-5; D is unclear. Per germline, CDR1 SGHVS and CDR2 FQNEAQ. The CDR3 covers 17 residues. V was cut by 1 base and J by 0 bases, with 15 bases left in between. The CDR3 DNA reads TGTGCCAGCAGCTTAGAAGAACAGTTTTCGTACCAAGAGACCCAGTACTTC. It yields the protein CASSLEEQFSYQETQYF.

This clonotype has just a few counts. CDR3 nucleotide sequence: TGTGCCAGCAGCACGAGACGGCGCGACGAGACCCAGTACTTC. It translates to CASSTRRRDETQYF. The chain is built from TRBV7-8 and TRBJ2-5; D is uncertain. Germline CDR1 reads SGHVS; CDR2 reads FQNEAQ. The germline V and J ends were trimmed by 5 bases and 5 bases, with 15 bases remaining between them. This CDR3 has 14 residues.

The genes are TRBV14 and TRBJ2-1; D ambiguous. The ends were cut back, 0 bases at V and 10 bases at J, with 19 bases in the middle. Germline loops: CDR1 SGHDN, CDR2 FVKESK. This CDR3 comprises 16 residues. The CDR3 nucleotides are TGTGCCAGCAGCCAAGATGGTAGGCCCACTTTAGGGGAGCAGTTCTTC. Translated, it gives CASSQDGRPTLGEQFF.

J is TRBJ2-3 and V is TRBV29-1, with 10 nucleotides matching TRBD2. Looked up from germline, CDR1 is SQVTM and CDR2 is ANQGSEA. V trimming: 6 bases; J trimming: 5 bases; junction bases outside the gene matches: 11. The CDR3 spans 15 residues. CDR3: CSVRGLASGGDTQYF. As DNA, the CDR3 is TGCAGCGTACGGGGACTAGCGTCGGGAGGAGATACGCAGTATTTT.

J is TRBJ2-3 and V is TRBV9; TRBD1 might be the D (6 bases). This CDR3 is built from 15 residues. CDR1 is SGDLS and CDR2 is YYNGEE in the germline V gene. V lost 3 bases, J lost 1 base, and 12 bases lay in between. The CDR3 sequence is CASSATGSGTDTQYF. The CDR3 DNA reads TGTGCCAGCAGCGCCACAGGGTCGGGCACAGATACGCAGTATTTT.

This clonotype was counted ten times or more. The gene calls are TRBV7-2 and TRBJ2-5; 12 bases fit TRBD2. The CDR3 loop spans 16 amino acids. With V trimmed by 5 bases and J by 5 bases, 9 bases remained unmatched. The V gene's germline CDR1 is SGHTA and CDR2 FQGNSA. In DNA form, the CDR3 reads TGTGCCAGCAGCGCGACTAGCGGGAGCGGGGGGGAGACCCAGTACTTC. Protein product: CASSATSGSGGETQYF.

This chain connects TRBV6-6 to TRBJ2-7; D tentatively fits TRBD1 or TRBD2 (5 bases each). The length of the CDR3 is 11 residues. CDR1 and CDR2 (germline): MNHNY, SVGAGI (reference sequence). V was trimmed by 4 bases and J by 11 bases, leaving 12 bases between them. The CDR3 protein is CASSFEQEEYF. In DNA form, the CDR3 reads TGTGCCAGCAGTTTCGAACAGGAGGAGTACTTC.

The chain has TRBV4-1 and TRBJ1-1; D call uncertain. The CDR3 runs 13 residues. V was cut by 1 base and J by 2 bases, with 5 bases left in between. The V gene's germline CDR1 is MGHRA and CDR2 YSYEKL. The CDR3: CASSQVSNTEAFF. CDR3 in DNA: TGCGCCAGCAGCCAAGTCAGCAACACTGAAGCTTTCTTT.

The V and J genes are TRBV4-1 and TRBJ1-4, with D possibly being TRBD1 (5 bases). The CDR3 runs 16 residues. Germline CDR1 is MGHRA and CDR2 is YSYEKL. V lost 0 bases and J lost 5, with 13 bases in between. The CDR3 nucleotides are TGCGCCAGCAGCCAAGATCAGGGCAGGAACAATGAAAAACTGTTTTTT. Its translation: CASSQDQGRNNEKLFF.

The chain links TRBV7-9 to TRBJ2-3; weak D call: TRBD2 (6 bases). There are 17 residues in the CDR3. Trimming left V 5 bases short and J 0 bases short, with 18 bases between. Germline CDR1 SEHNR, CDR2 FQNEAQ (reference sequence). CDR3 nucleotides: TGTGCCAGCAGCATACTGACCGCAGGGACTAGCACAGATACGCAGTATTTT. Encoded protein: CASSILTAGTSTDTQYF.